Below, one T cell receptor beta chain is given with its context. Its specificity is not known. The donors, nominally healthy at sampling, likely had unrecorded immune exposures. The PCR used 60 Vbeta and 13 Jbeta primers. As processed by the authors: An analysis that came later counted some 85 million unique TCR beta chains, around 12 million shared. TCRdb's table, derived via immunoSEQ multiplex PCR, lists solely in-frame clones and lacks some. V and J calls and clone size are given by that table; D and trimming were obtained from the DNA. The table lists approximately 120,000 clones, over 65% of them singletons. V dropped 2 bases and J dropped 3; count of bases not matched to a gene: 5. This CDR3 spans 15 amino acids. Germline V CDR1 and CDR2: SGHAT, FQNNGV. The data stem from a study of cytomegalovirus exposure and HLA in healthy donors. Study summary: The early release's HLA-typed donors yielded about 85 million unique TCRs.

Study-level results: DRB1 showed the most TCR associations and HLA-C the fewest in a later analysis, as rates varied by HLA locus.

The rearrangement links TRBV11-2 to TRBJ1-2; 8 positions agree with TRBD1. The clonotype originates from a man aged 50 to 60 in good health and CMV-seronegative. The sample taken for sequencing was PBMCs. This CDR3 reads CASSLIRGRDYGYTF. The CDR3 DNA is TGTGCCAGCAGCTTAATCAGGGGGCGCGACTATGGCTACACCTTC.